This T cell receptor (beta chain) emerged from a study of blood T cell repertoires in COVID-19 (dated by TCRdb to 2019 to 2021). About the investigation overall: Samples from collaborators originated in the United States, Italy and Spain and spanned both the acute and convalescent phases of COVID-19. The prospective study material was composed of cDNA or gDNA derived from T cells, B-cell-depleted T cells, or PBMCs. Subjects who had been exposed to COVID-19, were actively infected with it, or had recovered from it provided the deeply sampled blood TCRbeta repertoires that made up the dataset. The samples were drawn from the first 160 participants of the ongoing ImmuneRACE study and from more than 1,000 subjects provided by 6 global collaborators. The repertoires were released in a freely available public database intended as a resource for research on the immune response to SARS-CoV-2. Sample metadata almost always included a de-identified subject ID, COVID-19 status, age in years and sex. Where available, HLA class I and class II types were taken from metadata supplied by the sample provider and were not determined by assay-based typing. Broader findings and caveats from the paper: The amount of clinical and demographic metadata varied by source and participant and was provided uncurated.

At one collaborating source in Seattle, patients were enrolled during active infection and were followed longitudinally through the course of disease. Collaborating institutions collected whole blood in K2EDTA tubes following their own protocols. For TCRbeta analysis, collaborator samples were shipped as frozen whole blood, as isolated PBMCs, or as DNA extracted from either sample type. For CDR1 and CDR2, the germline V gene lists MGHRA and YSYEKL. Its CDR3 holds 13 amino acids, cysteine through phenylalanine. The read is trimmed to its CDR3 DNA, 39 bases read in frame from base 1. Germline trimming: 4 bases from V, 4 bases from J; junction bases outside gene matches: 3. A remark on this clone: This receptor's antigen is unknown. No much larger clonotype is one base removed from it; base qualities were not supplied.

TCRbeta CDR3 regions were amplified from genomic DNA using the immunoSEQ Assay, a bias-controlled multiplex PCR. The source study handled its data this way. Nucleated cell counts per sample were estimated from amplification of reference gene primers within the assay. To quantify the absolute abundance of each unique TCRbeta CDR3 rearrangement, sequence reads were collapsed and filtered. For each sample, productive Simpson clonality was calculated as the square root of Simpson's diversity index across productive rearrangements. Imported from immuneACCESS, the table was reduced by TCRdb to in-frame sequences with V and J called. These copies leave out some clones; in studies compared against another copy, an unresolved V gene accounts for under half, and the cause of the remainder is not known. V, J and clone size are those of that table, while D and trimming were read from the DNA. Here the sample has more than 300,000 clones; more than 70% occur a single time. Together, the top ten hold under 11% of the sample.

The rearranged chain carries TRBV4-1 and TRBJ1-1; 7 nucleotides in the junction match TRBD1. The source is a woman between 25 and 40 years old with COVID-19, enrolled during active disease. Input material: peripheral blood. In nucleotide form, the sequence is TGCGCCAGCAGCCGGGACAGAGGCACTGAAGCTTTCTTT. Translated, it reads CASSRDRGTEAFF.